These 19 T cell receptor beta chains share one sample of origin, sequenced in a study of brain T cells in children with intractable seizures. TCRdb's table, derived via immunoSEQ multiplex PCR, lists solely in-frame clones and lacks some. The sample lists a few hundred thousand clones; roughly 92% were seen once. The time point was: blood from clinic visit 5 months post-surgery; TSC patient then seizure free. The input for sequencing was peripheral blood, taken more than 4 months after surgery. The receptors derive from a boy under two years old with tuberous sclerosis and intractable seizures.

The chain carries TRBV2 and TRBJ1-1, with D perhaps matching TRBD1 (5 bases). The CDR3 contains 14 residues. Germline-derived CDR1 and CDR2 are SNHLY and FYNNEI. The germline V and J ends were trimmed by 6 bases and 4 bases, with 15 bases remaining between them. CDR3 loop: CASRGGSYGTEAFF. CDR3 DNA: TGTGCCAGCAGGGGGGGATCTTACGGCACTGAAGCTTTCTTT.

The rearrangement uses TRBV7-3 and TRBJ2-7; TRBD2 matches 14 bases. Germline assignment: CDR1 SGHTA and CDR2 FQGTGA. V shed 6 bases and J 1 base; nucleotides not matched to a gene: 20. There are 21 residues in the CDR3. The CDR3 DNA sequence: TGTGCCAGCAGACCAAAACCCAAACCGGGACTAGCGGGAGATAGGTCCTACGAGCAGTACTTC. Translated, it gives CASRPKPKPGLAGDRSYEQYF.

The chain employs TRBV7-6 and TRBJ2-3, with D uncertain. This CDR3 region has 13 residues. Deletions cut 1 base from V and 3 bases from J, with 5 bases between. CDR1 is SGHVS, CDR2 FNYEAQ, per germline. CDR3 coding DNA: TGTGCCAGCAGCTTAGTTTTGACAGATACGCAGTATTTT. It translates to CASSLVLTDTQYF.

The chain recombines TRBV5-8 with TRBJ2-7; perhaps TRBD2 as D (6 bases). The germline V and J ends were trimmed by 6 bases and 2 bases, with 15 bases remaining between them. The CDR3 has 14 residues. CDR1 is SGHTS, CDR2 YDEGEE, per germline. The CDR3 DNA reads TGTGCCAGCACCAACCGGCGGGGTGCCTACGAGCAGTACTTC. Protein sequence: CASTNRRGAYEQYF.

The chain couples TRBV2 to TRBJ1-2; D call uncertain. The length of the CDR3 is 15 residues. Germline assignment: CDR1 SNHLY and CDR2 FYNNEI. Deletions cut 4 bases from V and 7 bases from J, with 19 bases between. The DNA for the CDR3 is TGTGCCAGCAGTGCGGTGACGGCTGACTATCGTGGCTACACCTTC. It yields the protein CASSAVTADYRGYTF.

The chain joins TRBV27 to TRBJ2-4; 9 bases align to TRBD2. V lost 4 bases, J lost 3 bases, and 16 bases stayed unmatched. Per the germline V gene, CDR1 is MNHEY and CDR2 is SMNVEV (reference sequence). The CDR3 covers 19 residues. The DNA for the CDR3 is TGTGCCAGCAGTTCCCCGTATATAATAGCGGGGGCCTTCAAAAACATTCAGTACTTC. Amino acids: CASSSPYIIAGAFKNIQYF.

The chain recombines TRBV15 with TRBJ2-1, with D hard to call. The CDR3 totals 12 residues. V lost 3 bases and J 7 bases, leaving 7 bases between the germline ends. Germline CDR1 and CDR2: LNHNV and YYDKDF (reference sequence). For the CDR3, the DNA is TGTGCCACCAGCAGGGGTTTTAATGAGCAGTTCTTC. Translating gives CATSRGFNEQFF. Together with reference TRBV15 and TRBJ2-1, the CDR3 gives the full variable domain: DAMVIQNPRYQVTQFGKPVTLSCSQTLNHNVMYWYQQKSSQAPKLLFHYYDKDFNNEADTPDNFQSRRPNTSFCFLDIRSPGLGDTAMYLCATSRGFNEQFFGPGTRLTVL.

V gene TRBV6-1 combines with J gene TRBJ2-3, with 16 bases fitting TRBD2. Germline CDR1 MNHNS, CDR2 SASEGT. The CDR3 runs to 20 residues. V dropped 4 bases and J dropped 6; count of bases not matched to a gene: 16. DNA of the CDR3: TGTGCCAGCAGTGCAATATATACCGGGACTAGCGGGGGGGCTAGGGATACGCAGTATTTT. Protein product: CASSAIYTGTSGGARDTQYF.

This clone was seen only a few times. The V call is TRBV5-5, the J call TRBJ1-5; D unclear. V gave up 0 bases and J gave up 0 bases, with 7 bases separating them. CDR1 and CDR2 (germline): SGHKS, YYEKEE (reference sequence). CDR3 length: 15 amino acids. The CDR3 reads CASSLEAYSNQPQHF. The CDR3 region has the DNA TGTGCCAGCAGCTTGGAGGCGTATAGCAATCAGCCCCAGCATTTT.

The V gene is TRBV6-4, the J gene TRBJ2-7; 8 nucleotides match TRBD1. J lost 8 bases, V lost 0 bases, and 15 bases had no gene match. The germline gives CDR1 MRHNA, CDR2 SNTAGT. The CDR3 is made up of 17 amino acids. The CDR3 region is CASSDSFTGTGSTKQYF. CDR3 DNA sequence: TGTGCCAGCAGTGACTCGTTTACCGGGACAGGCTCTACGAAGCAGTACTTC.

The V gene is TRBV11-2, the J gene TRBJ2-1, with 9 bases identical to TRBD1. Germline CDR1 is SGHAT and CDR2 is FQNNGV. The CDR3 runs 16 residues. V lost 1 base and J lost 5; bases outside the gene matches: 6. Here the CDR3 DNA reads TGTGCCAGCAGCTTAGGCCCGGGACAGGGAAACAATGAGCAGTTCTTC. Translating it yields CASSLGPGQGNNEQFF.

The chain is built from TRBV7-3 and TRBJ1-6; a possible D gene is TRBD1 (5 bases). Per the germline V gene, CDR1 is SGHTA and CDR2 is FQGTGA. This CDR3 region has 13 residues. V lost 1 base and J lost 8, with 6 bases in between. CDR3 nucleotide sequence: TGTGCCAGCAGCTTAATGGGGCATTCACCCCTCCACTTT. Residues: CASSLMGHSPLHF.

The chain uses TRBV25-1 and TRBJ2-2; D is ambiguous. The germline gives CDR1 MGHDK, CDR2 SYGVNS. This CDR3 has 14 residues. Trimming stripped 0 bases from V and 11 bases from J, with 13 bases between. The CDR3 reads CASSEYRSPRELFF. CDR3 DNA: TGTGCCAGCAGTGAATATCGTAGCCCCCGAGAGCTGTTTTTT. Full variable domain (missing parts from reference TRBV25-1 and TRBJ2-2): EADIYQTPRYLVIGTGKKITLECSQTMGHDKMYWYQQDPGMELHLIHYSYGVNSTEKGDLSSESTVSRIRTEHFPLTLESARPSHTSQYLCASSEYRSPRELFFGEGSRLTVL.

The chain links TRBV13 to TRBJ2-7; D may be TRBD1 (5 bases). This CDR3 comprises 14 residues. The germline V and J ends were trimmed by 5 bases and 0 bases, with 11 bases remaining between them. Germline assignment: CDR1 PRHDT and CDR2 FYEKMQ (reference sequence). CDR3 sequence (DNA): TGTGCCAGCAGCGCCCGACAGAGCTCCTACGAGCAGTACTTC. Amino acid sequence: CASSARQSSYEQYF.

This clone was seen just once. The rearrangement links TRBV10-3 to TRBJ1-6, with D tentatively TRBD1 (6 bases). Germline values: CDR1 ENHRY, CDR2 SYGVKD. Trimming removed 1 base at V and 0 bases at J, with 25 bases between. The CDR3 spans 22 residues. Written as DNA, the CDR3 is TGTGCCATCAGTGAGTTTTGGGCTCAGGACAGAAAGCCAAGCTCCTATAATTCACCCCTCCACTTT. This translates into CAISEFWAQDRKPSSYNSPLHF.

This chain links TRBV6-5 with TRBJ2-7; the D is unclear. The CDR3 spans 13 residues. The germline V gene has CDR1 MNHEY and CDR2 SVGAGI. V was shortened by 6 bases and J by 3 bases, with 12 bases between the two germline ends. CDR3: CASSDQPNYEQYF. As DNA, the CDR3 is TGTGCCAGCAGCGACCAACCGAACTACGAGCAGTACTTC.

The CDR3 here is CASSIDLWTGGNYGYTF. The CDR3 region has the DNA TGTGCCAGTAGTATAGATCTCTGGACAGGGGGCAACTATGGCTACACCTTC. The chain is built from TRBV19 and TRBJ1-2; 11 nucleotides align to TRBD1. Trimming took 0 bases from V and 2 from J; bases not matched to a gene: 5. The CDR3 consists of 17 residues. From germline, CDR1 is LNHDA and CDR2 SQIVND (reference sequence). Variable domain in full (rest from reference TRBV19 and TRBJ1-2): DGGITQSPKYLFRKEGQNVTLSCEQNLNHDAMYWYRQDPGQGLRLIYYSQIVNDFQKGDIAEGYSVSREKKESFPLTVTSAQKNPTAFYLCASSIDLWTGGNYGYTFGSGTRLTVV.

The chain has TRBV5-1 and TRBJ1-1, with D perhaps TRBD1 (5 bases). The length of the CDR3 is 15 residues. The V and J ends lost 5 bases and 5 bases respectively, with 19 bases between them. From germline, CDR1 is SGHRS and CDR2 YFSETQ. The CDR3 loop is CASSLRDGVRTEAFF. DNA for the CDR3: TGCGCCAGCAGTCTGAGGGACGGGGTCCGAACTGAAGCTTTCTTT.

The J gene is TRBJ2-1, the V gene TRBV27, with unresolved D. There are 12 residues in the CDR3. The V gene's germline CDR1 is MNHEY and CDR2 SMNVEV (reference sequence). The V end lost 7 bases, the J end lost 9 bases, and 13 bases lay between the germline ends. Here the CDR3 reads CASITHAGEQFF. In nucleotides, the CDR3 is TGTGCCAGCATAACACATGCCGGTGAGCAGTTCTTC.